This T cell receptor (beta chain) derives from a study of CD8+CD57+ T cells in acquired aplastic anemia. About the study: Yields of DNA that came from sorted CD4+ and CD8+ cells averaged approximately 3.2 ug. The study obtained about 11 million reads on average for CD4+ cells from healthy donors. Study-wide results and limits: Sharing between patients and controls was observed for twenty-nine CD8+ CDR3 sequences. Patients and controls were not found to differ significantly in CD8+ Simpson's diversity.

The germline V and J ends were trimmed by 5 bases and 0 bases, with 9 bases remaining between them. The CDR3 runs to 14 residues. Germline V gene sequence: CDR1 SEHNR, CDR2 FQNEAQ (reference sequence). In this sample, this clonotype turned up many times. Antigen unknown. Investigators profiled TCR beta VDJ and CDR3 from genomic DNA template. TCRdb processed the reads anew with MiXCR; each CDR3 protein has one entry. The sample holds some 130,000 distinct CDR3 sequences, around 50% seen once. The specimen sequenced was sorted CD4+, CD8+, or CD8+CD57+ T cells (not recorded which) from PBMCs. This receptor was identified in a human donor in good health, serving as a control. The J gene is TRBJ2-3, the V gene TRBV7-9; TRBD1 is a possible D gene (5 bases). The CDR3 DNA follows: TGTGCCAGCAGCCGGACACTTAGCACAGATACGCAGTATTTT. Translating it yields CASSRTLSTDTQYF.